This TCR beta chain emerged from a study of cytomegalovirus exposure and HLA in healthy donors. Study results and caveats: Highly shared sequence variants in one cluster were likely a sequencing artifact. TCR beta V- and J-gene trimming, according to a later analysis, was linked to a missense DCLRE1C variant. CMV serostatus was the only recorded immune exposure for donors.

As for this clone: What it binds is unknown.

60 Vbeta and 13 Jbeta primers were used in PCR. The assay was immunoSEQ multiplex PCR, and TCRdb's table has in-frame clones only and misses some. The table records about 140,000 clones, less than 85% of them present only once. The CDR3 extends over 15 amino acids. Germline V lookup: CDR1 KGHSH, CDR2 LQKENI. The J segment lost 3 bases and the V segment lost 5 bases, leaving 4 bases of the junction unmatched. What was sequenced was PBMCs. The rearrangement links TRBV18 to TRBJ2-5; the match to TRBD2 covers 12 bases. This clonotype originated in a woman aged 50 to 60 in good health and CMV-seropositive. In DNA form, the CDR3 reads TGTGCCAGCTCAAAGAGGACTAGCGGGGAAGAGACCCAGTACTTC. Translated: CASSKRTSGEETQYF.